This record concerns one T cell receptor beta chain sequence. The antigen is undetermined. In building TCR beta libraries, iRepertoire HTBI primers were used together with Arm-PCR of CDR3 regions. TCRdb recomputed calls from the multiplex PCR reads with MiXCR, one row per CDR3 protein. This table holds roughly 470,000 distinct CDR3 sequences, about 20% found once. The source of the sample is a study of regulatory T cells in long-lasting Graves disease. Study observations and caveats: Patients whose Graves' disease persisted exhibited lower TCR diversity than those newly diagnosed.

Time point of the sample: persistent/refractory GD, antithyroid drugs over 5 years with positive TRAb. From PBMCs, RNA was extracted and then used to make the TCR library. Clinicians diagnosed Graves' disease using American Thyroid Association guidelines. The material was peripheral blood mononuclear cells (PBMCs), obtained when the disease was refractory, from a patient treated with antithyroid drugs. The receptor's source is a female donor with Graves disease.

For the CDR3, the DNA is TGTGCCAGCAGGGAACAGGGGGGACAGCCCCAGCATTTT. It specifies CASREQGGQPQHF. The genes are TRBV6-1 and TRBJ1-5; 8 bases are shared with TRBD1. The CDR3 extends over 13 amino acids. Germline lookup yields CDR1 MNHNS and CDR2 SASEGT. The J segment lost 7 bases and the V segment lost 6 bases, leaving 5 bases of the junction unmatched.